One and the same sample provided the 16 T cell receptor beta chains below, sequenced in a study of T cell responses to AZD1222 COVID-19 vaccine. Sequencing used immunoSEQ multiplex PCR; TCRdb keeps in-frame clones, though not all of them. The sample lists 100,000 to 150,000 clones, around 89% occurring once. This specimen was peripheral blood, taken on day 0 of AZD1222 vaccination. These receptors originate from an adult in good health.

CDR3 protein: CASSLPGVGETQYF. The CDR3 DNA reads as TGTGCCAGCAGCTTACCAGGGGTGGGAGAGACCCAGTACTTC. V is TRBV13 and J is TRBJ2-5; D may be TRBD1 (6 bases). This CDR3 is 14 amino acids long. The ends were cut back, 2 bases at V and 4 bases at J, with 11 bases in the middle. Germline V gene sequence: CDR1 PRHDT, CDR2 FYEKMQ (reference sequence).

The chain carries TRBV7-9 and TRBJ2-1, with D unclear. Per germline, CDR1 SEHNR and CDR2 FQNEAQ (reference sequence). This CDR3 has 18 residues. V lost 5 bases, J lost 0 bases, and 20 bases lay in between. The CDR3 DNA is TGTGCCAGCAGCCCGTTTCGGGCGGCGGTGTACTCCTACAATGAGCAGTTCTTC. Amino acid sequence: CASSPFRAAVYSYNEQFF.

This CDR3 reads CASSYSASGGEQYF. The CDR3 DNA reads as TGTGCCAGCAGTTACTCGGCCTCGGGTGGCGAGCAGTACTTC. This chain uses TRBV6-5 with TRBJ2-7; D is unclear. V was clipped by 0 bases and J by 6 bases, with 12 bases between them. This CDR3 is built from 14 residues. Per germline, CDR1 MNHEY and CDR2 SVGAGI.

Regarding this clone: An end of the junction differs from the germline gene, which may be a read error. This chain connects TRBV4-1 to TRBJ1-4, with D possibly matching TRBD1 (5 bases). The CDR3 covers 14 residues. CDR1 and CDR2 (germline): MGHRA, YSYEKL. The CDR3 loop reads CASGHSWGNEKLFF. In DNA, the CDR3 is TGCGCCAGCGGCCATTCTTGGGGGAATGAAAAACTGTTTTTT.

The chain links TRBV5-6 to TRBJ1-4; D is unclear. Trimming cost V 4 bases and J 7 bases, with 11 bases left between them. Germline values: CDR1 SGHDT, CDR2 YYEEEE. The CDR3 contains 13 residues. CDR3 in amino acids: CASSPGTLEKLFF. The CDR3 DNA reads as TGTGCCAGCAGCCCCGGCACCCTTGAAAAACTGTTTTTT.

The DNA of the CDR3 is TGTGCCAGCGTCGGACAGGGGAGTGAAAAACTGTTTTTT. Translated, it gives CASVGQGSEKLFF. The chain employs TRBV2 and TRBJ1-4; 9 bases are shared with TRBD1. The CDR3 loop spans 13 amino acids. The germline V gene encodes CDR1 SNHLY and CDR2 FYNNEI. V was clipped by 8 bases and J by 7 bases; unmatched bases: 5.

This clone has a single count. V is TRBV11-2 and J is TRBJ2-7, with D hard to call. Germline V gene sequence: CDR1 SGHAT, CDR2 FQNNGV. This CDR3 has 11 residues. Trimming shortened V by 1 base and J by 6 bases, and 4 bases separated the two germline ends. The chain's CDR3 is CASSLVGEQYF. CDR3 nucleotide sequence: TGTGCCAGCAGCTTAGTGGGCGAGCAGTACTTC. Supplemented by reference TRBV11-2 and TRBJ2-7, the full variable domain reads EAGVAQSPRYKIIEKRQSVAFWCNPISGHATLYWYQQILGQGPKLLIQFQNNGVVDDSQLPKDRFSAERLKGVDSTLKIQPAKLEDSAVYLCASSLVGEQYFGPGTRLTVT.

The chain links TRBV9 to TRBJ2-1; D is undetermined. The V and J ends lost 4 bases and 4 bases respectively, with 18 bases between them. The CDR3 length is 16 residues. CDR1 is SGDLS, CDR2 YYNGEE, per germline. CDR3 loop: CASSPTRAVLYNEQFF. CDR3 in DNA: TGTGCCAGCAGCCCGACCAGAGCCGTCCTTTACAATGAGCAGTTCTTC.

In this sample, this clone turned up once. V is TRBV30 and J is TRBJ2-7; D unresolved. CDR1 and CDR2 from the germline V gene are GTSNPN and SVGIG (reference sequence). The CDR3 has 12 residues. CDR3 nucleotides: TGTGCTATTGTCACCACCGGCCCAGAGCAGTACTTC. It yields the protein CAIVTTGPEQYF.

This clone was seen ten or more times. Germline is not matched at one junction end, which may reflect a read error. The genes are TRBV7-9 and TRBJ2-7; D may be TRBD2 (5 bases). The CDR3 sequence is 14 residues long. Looked up from germline, CDR1 is SEHNR and CDR2 is FQNEAQ (reference sequence). The CDR3 spells CASSIAPSTYEQYF. In DNA form, the CDR3 reads TGTGCCAGCAGCATAGCGCCGTCGACCTACGAGCAGTACTTC.

The chain has TRBV2 and TRBJ1-4; weak D call: TRBD1 (5 bases). There are 16 residues in the CDR3. V was clipped by 4 bases and J by 15 bases, with 27 bases between them. Germline loops: CDR1 SNHLY, CDR2 FYNNEI. In DNA form, the CDR3 reads TGTGCCAGCAGTGGAGTCCAGGGAGCGCGGAGGGTATCGGTGTTTTTT. It specifies CASSGVQGARRVSVFF.

This clone was seen a single time. This chain connects TRBV19 to TRBJ2-7; 9 bases are shared with TRBD1. Germline lookup yields CDR1 LNHDA and CDR2 SQIVND (reference sequence). The CDR3 consists of 13 residues. V trimming: 1 base; J trimming: 12 bases; junction bases outside the gene matches: 7. CDR3 in DNA: TGTGCCAGTAGTATAGCCTGGGACAGGGTACCGTACTTC. It encodes CASSIAWDRVPYF.

This rearrangement joins TRBV5-4 to TRBJ1-1; the D gene is possibly TRBD1 (6 bases). Germline lookup yields CDR1 SGHNT and CDR2 YYREEE (reference sequence). CDR3 length: 14 amino acids. Trimming took 5 bases from V and 1 from J, leaving 12 bases between them. The DNA for the CDR3 is TGTGCCAGCAGTACGGGGGCGCCGAACACTGAAGCTTTCTTT. The encoded protein is CASSTGAPNTEAFF. The full variable domain, in which reference TRBV5-4 and TRBJ1-1 provide the parts outside the CDR3, is ETGVTQSPTHLIKTRGQQVTLRCSSQSGHNTVSWYQQALGQGPQFIFQYYREEENGRGNFPPRFSGLQFPNYSSELNVNALELDDSALYLCASSTGAPNTEAFFGQGTRLTVV.

This chain joins TRBV6-2 or TRBV6-3 and TRBJ2-1; 10 bases agree with TRBD1. V dropped 0 bases and J dropped 10; count of bases not matched to a gene: 9. The germline V gene has CDR1 MNHEY and CDR2 SVGEGT. The length of the CDR3 is 16 residues. CDR3 nucleotide sequence: TGTGCCAGCAGTTACTCGGACGCCGGGACAGGGGACGAGCAGTTCTTC. Translated: CASSYSDAGTGDEQFF.

This clone turned up a few times. The chain is built from TRBV25-1 and TRBJ2-7, with no clear D. Germline-derived CDR1 and CDR2 are MGHDK and SYGVNS. V was clipped by 2 bases and J by 5 bases, with 10 bases between them. The CDR3 covers 13 residues. CDR3: CASSEGRADEQYF. The CDR3 DNA is TGTGCCAGCAGTGAAGGAAGGGCTGACGAGCAGTACTTC.

This chain uses TRBV7-8 with TRBJ2-7; D not certain. Germline CDR1 is SGHVS and CDR2 is FQNEAQ. The CDR3 length is 14 residues. V lost 0 bases and J 7 bases, leaving 13 bases between the germline ends. The CDR3 region is CASSLATESWEQYF. The CDR3 nucleotides read TGTGCCAGCAGCTTAGCAACAGAGTCGTGGGAGCAGTACTTC.